One and the same sample provided the 23 T cell receptor beta chains below, sequenced in a study of blood T cells in healthy people across ages. A J-beta primer mix and a sample-barcoded 5' primer were used in a second PCR of about 7 to 12 cycles. TCRdb ran MiXCR on the 5' RACE reads and lists one entry per CDR3 protein. The sample has around 690,000 distinct CDR3 sequences, roughly three fifths seen once. The sequencing input was blood. The origin of the receptors is a man aged 60-69 years in good health.

This chain uses TRBV10-3 with TRBJ2-2; TRBD2 matches at 10 bases. V was clipped by 6 bases and J by 1 base; unmatched bases: 5. This CDR3 is built from 16 residues. CDR1 is ENHRY and CDR2 is SYGVKD in the germline V gene. The CDR3 loop is CAISPVAGGNTGELFF. The CDR3 nucleotides read TGTGCCATCAGCCCCGTAGCGGGGGGGAACACCGGGGAGCTGTTTTTT.

The V gene is TRBV29-1, the J gene TRBJ2-1; D unresolved. V shed 4 bases and J shed 1 base, with 11 bases lying between them. This CDR3 region has 14 residues. Germline lookup yields CDR1 SQVTM and CDR2 ANQGSEA. The CDR3 nucleotides read TGCAGCGTTGGGGATAGTATGTCCTACAATGAGCAGTTCTTC. Translating gives CSVGDSMSYNEQFF.

This clonotype was counted only a few times. The rearrangement joins TRBV20-1 to TRBJ2-7, with 9 bases fitting TRBD1. There are 14 residues in the CDR3. The J segment lost 2 bases and the V segment lost 2 bases, leaving 4 bases of the junction unmatched. CDR1 is DFQATT and CDR2 is SNEGSKA in the germline V gene (reference sequence). The CDR3 loop is CSARPGQGTYEQYF. The CDR3 coding sequence is TGCAGTGCTAGACCGGGACAGGGAACCTACGAGCAGTACTTC.

The rearrangement links TRBV6-5 to TRBJ1-1, with 9 bases that match TRBD1. The J segment lost 0 bases and the V segment lost 6 bases, leaving 5 bases of the junction unmatched. Germline lookup yields CDR1 MNHEY and CDR2 SVGAGI. The CDR3 length is 15 residues. CDR3 amino acids: CASSPRQGVNTEAFF. CDR3 DNA sequence: TGTGCCAGCAGCCCCAGACAGGGGGTGAACACTGAAGCTTTCTTT.

The rearrangement uses TRBV25-1 and TRBJ1-5; a weak D match, TRBD1 (5 bases). This CDR3 is 12 amino acids long. V lost 4 bases and J lost 7, with 8 bases in between. Germline V gene lookup returns CDR1 MGHDK and CDR2 SYGVNS. DNA of the CDR3: TGTGCCAGCAGTGGGGGCGGGCAGCCCCAGCATTTT. Translation gives CASSGGGQPQHF.

The chain recombines TRBV2 with TRBJ2-5, with TRBD2 as a possible D gene (5 bases). Between the trimmed V and J ends, which lost 6 bases and 5 bases, there was a span of 16 bases. The CDR3 length is 14 residues. Per the germline V gene, CDR1 is SNHLY and CDR2 is FYNNEI. In DNA, the CDR3 is TGTGCCAGCAGGAGGCGGGCCAGTGGGGAGACCCAGTACTTC. It translates to CASRRRASGETQYF. The variable domain in full, with the rest retrieved from reference TRBV2 and TRBJ2-5, is EPEVTQTPSHQVTQMGQEVILRCVPISNHLYFYWYRQILGQKVEFLVSFYNNEISEKSEIFDDQFSVERPDGSNFTLKIRSTKLEDSAMYFCASRRRASGETQYFGPGTRLLVL.

This clonotype was observed a handful of times. This chain uses TRBV6-5 with TRBJ2-3; D is perhaps TRBD2 (6 bases). Germline CDR1 and CDR2: MNHEY and SVGAGI. The CDR3 runs 15 residues. With 2 bases removed from V and 1 base from J, the gap between germline ends came to 10 bases. The CDR3 nucleotides are TGTGCCAGCAGTTACACGTCGGGGGGCACAGATACGCAGTATTTT. This gives the protein CASSYTSGGTDTQYF.

The chain combines TRBV20-1 with TRBJ2-7, with 9 nucleotides matching TRBD2. Trimming at V came to 1 base and at J to 7 bases, leaving 8 bases not matched to a gene. The germline CDR1 and CDR2 sequences are DFQATT and SNEGSKA (reference sequence). This CDR3 is 14 amino acids long. The CDR3 nucleotides are TGCAGTGCTAGAGTGGCTAGCGGGGCGAATGAGCAGTACTTC. This codes for CSARVASGANEQYF.

V is TRBV6-1 and J is TRBJ2-3; 14 nucleotides agree with TRBD2. The CDR3 spans 18 residues. CDR1 MNHNS and CDR2 SASEGT come from the germline V gene. The V segment lost 3 bases and the J segment 0 bases; nucleotides outside the gene matches: 5. The DNA for the CDR3 is TGTGCCAGCAGTGAGGGACTAGCGGGGGCCTTTAGCACAGATACGCAGTATTTT. Its protein is CASSEGLAGAFSTDTQYF.

The chain carries TRBV10-3 and TRBJ1-2; D is perhaps TRBD1 (5 bases). The ends were cut back, 4 bases at V and 7 bases at J, with 19 bases in the middle. The V gene's germline CDR1 is ENHRY and CDR2 SYGVKD. The CDR3 has 15 amino acids. As DNA, the CDR3 is TGTGCCATCAGTGCCGGATTAGGGGAACATTCTGGCTACACCTTC. It codes for CAISAGLGEHSGYTF.

The chain is built from TRBV3-1 and TRBJ2-1, with TRBD2 matching over 13 bases. The germline gives CDR1 LGHDT, CDR2 YNNKEL (reference sequence). The junction had 3 bases not matched to a gene; V was cut back by 0 bases and J by 4 bases. The CDR3 length is 17 residues. CDR3 DNA sequence: TGTGCCAGCAGCCAAGAACGGACTAGCGGGGGTTACAATGAGCAGTTCTTC. Its translation: CASSQERTSGGYNEQFF.

The chain joins TRBV4-1 to TRBJ1-4; a possible D gene is TRBD1 (6 bases). This CDR3 has 16 residues. CDR1 is MGHRA and CDR2 is YSYEKL in the germline V gene. Deletions cut 1 base from V and 8 bases from J, with 17 bases between. The CDR3 is CASSQGVGQGTEKLFF. DNA for the CDR3: TGCGCCAGCAGCCAAGGGGTGGGACAAGGGACGGAAAAACTGTTTTTT.

The chain recombines TRBV10-3 with TRBJ2-5; D tentatively reads TRBD1 or TRBD2 (5 bases each). This CDR3 has 15 amino acids. Trimming shortened V by 0 bases and J by 2 bases, and 10 bases separated the two germline ends. Germline V gene sequence: CDR1 ENHRY, CDR2 SYGVKD. The CDR3 loop is CAISESGRLQETQYF. The CDR3 DNA is TGTGCCATCAGTGAGTCGGGACGCCTACAAGAGACCCAGTACTTC.

This chain connects TRBV12-3 or TRBV12-4 to TRBJ2-7; TRBD1 might be the D (6 bases). This CDR3 is built from 15 residues. V dropped 3 bases and J dropped 4 bases, with 16 bases sitting between them. The DNA of the CDR3 is TGTGCCAGCAGTTTTTTGCAGGGGCCCAAATACGAGCAGTACTTC. Translated: CASSFLQGPKYEQYF.

This clonotype was counted only a few times. The rearrangement links TRBV28 to TRBJ1-4, with 8 bases matching TRBD1. Germline assignment: CDR1 MDHEN and CDR2 SYDVKM. CDR3 length: 13 residues. V dropped 5 bases and J dropped 8; count of bases not matched to a gene: 4. The CDR3 DNA reads TGTGCCAGCAGTACAGGGGGTTGGGAAAAACTGTTTTTT. As protein: CASSTGGWEKLFF.

The J gene is TRBJ2-3, the V gene TRBV20-1; D may be TRBD2 (5 bases). V gave up 0 bases and J gave up 5 bases, with 18 bases separating them. There are 16 residues in the CDR3. Germline V CDR1 and CDR2: DFQATT, SNEGSKA (reference sequence). In DNA form, the CDR3 reads TGCAGTGCTAGAGACGTAGCTCGGGGTGACGGAGATACGCAGTATTTT. This sequence encodes CSARDVARGDGDTQYF.

The chain is built from TRBV20-1 and TRBJ2-7; TRBD2 might be the D (7 bases). The last part of the DNA fits TRBJ2-5 better; the J call may be wrong. CDR1 is DFQATT, CDR2 SNEGSKA, per germline (reference sequence). The CDR3 extends over 13 amino acids. CDR3 in DNA: TGCAGTGCCTCCGGGGGGCCGGTGGAGACCCAGTACTTC. Its protein product is CSASGGPVETQYF.

This rearrangement joins TRBV5-1 to TRBJ2-3, with 10 bases that match TRBD2. Germline-derived CDR1 and CDR2 are SGHRS and YFSETQ. Trimming took 0 bases from V and 1 from J; bases not matched to a gene: 5. The CDR3 loop spans 17 amino acids. CDR3 bases: TGCGCCAGCAGCTTGGGACACCTAGCGGGGGGCACAGATACGCAGTATTTT. Translating gives CASSLGHLAGGTDTQYF.

This clonotype was found a few times. The chain links TRBV27 to TRBJ2-3; TRBD2 aligns across 8 bases. J lost 0 bases, V lost 4 bases, and 6 bases had no gene match. Germline V CDR1 and CDR2: MNHEY, SMNVEV (reference sequence). This CDR3 is 16 amino acids long. The CDR3 DNA reads TGTGCCAGCAGTTCCTTAGCGGGGCCTAGCACAGATACGCAGTATTTT. Encoded protein: CASSSLAGPSTDTQYF.

This clonotype was seen a handful of times. This chain joins TRBV7-9 and TRBJ2-5; TRBD2 is a possible D gene (5 bases). Between the trimmed V and J ends, which lost 2 bases and 2 bases, there was a span of 9 bases. The germline CDR1 and CDR2 sequences are SEHNR and FQNEAQ (reference sequence). There are 14 residues in the CDR3. The CDR3 sequence: CASSLMGGQETQYF. In nucleotides, the CDR3 is TGTGCCAGCAGCTTAATGGGCGGGCAAGAGACCCAGTACTTC.

This clonotype was observed a handful of times. The CDR3 protein is CASKQRGQNYEQYF. The DNA of the CDR3 is TGTGCCAGCAAGCAGAGGGGGCAGAACTACGAGCAGTACTTC. This chain links TRBV2 with TRBJ2-7, with 7 positions matching TRBD1. Looked up from germline, CDR1 is SNHLY and CDR2 is FYNNEI. This CDR3 is built from 14 residues. J gave up 3 bases and V 7 bases, and 9 bases lay outside the gene matches.

The rearrangement uses TRBV14 and TRBJ1-2; unclear D gene. CDR3 length: 12 amino acids. The V end was cut by 5 bases, the J end by 5 bases, with 9 bases between. Germline CDR1 reads SGHDN; CDR2 reads FVKESK. Here the CDR3 DNA reads TGTGCCAGCAGCGGGCAGACGTATGGCTACACCTTC. Amino acids: CASSGQTYGYTF.

The V gene is TRBV5-1, the J gene TRBJ2-1, with TRBD2 matching over 10 bases. CDR3 size: 17 residues. After removal of 2 bases from V and 10 bases from J, the junction contained 15 bases not matched to a gene. CDR1 and CDR2 from the germline V gene are SGHRS and YFSETQ. CDR3 region: CASSFGSGASGGREQFF. The CDR3 region has the DNA TGCGCCAGCAGCTTTGGGAGTGGGGCTAGCGGGGGAAGAGAGCAGTTCTTC.